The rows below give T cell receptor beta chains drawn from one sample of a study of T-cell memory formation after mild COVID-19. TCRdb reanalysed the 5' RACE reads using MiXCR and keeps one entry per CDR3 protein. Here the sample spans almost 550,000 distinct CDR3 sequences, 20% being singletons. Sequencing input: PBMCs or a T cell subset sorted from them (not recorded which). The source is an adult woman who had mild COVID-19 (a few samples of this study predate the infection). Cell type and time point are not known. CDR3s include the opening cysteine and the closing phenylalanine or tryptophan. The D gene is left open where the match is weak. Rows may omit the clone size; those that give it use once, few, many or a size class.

CDR3: CASSYGLAGSQETQYF; DNA: TGTGCCAGCAGTTACGGCCTAGCGGGGAGTCAAGAGACCCAGTACTTC; V: TRBV6-2/TRBV6-3; D: TRBD2; size: -; J: TRBJ2-5
CDR3: CASSLLSSGTHEQFF; DNA: TGTGCCAGCAGTTTATTGTCTAGCGGGACCCATGAGCAGTTCTTC; V: TRBV28; D: TRBD2; size: -; J: TRBJ2-1
CDR3: CASSPRTSGGALSYEQYF; DNA: TGCGCCAGCAGCCCACGGACTAGCGGGGGGGCCTTGTCCTACGAGCAGTACTTC; V: TRBV4-1; D: TRBD2; size: -; J: TRBJ2-7
CDR3: CASSWGGTDTQYF; DNA: TGTGCCAGCAGTTGGGGGGGCACAGATACGCAGTATTTT; V: TRBV12-3/TRBV12-4; D: -; size: many; J: TRBJ2-3
CDR3: CSAPPRAGETYEQYF; DNA: TGCAGTGCTCCTCCGAGGGCGGGGGAGACCTACGAGCAGTACTTC; V: TRBV20-1; D: TRBD2; size: many; J: TRBJ2-7
CDR3: CASRRTGDSYEQYF; DNA: TGCGCCAGCAGGCGGACAGGGGACTCCTACGAGCAGTACTTC; V: TRBV4-1; D: TRBD1; size: few; J: TRBJ2-7
CDR3: CASSLTSTSGYYNEQFF; DNA: TGTGCCAGCAGCTTAACCAGTACTAGCGGGTACTACAATGAGCAGTTCTTC; V: TRBV7-2; D: TRBD2; size: few; J: TRBJ2-1
CDR3: CAWSVHHGYGYTF; DNA: TGTGCCTGGAGTGTCCACCACGGCTATGGCTACACCTTC; V: TRBV30; D: -; size: -; J: TRBJ1-2
CDR3: CATSGGNQPQHF; DNA: TGTGCCACCTCAGGTGGCAATCAGCCCCAGCATTTT; V: TRBV15; D: -; size: few; J: TRBJ1-5
CDR3: CATSDPQERHHEQYF; DNA: TGTGCCACCAGTGATCCCCAAGAGAGGCACCACGAGCAGTACTTC; V: TRBV24-1; D: -; size: -; J: TRBJ2-7
CDR3: CASSLGLAGPERHTDTQYF; DNA: TGTGCCAGCAGCTTGGGACTAGCGGGACCCGAACGACACACAGATACGCAGTATTTT; V: TRBV7-3; D: TRBD2; size: -; J: TRBJ2-3
CDR3: CASSSSWTSGGDTQYF; DNA: TGTGCCAGCAGCTCTTCCTGGACTAGCGGGGGGGATACGCAGTATTTT; V: TRBV12-3/TRBV12-4; D: TRBD2; size: -; J: TRBJ2-3
CDR3: CSATDGPYEQYF; DNA: TGCAGTGCTACTGATGGGCCCTACGAGCAGTACTTC; V: TRBV20-1; D: -; size: many; J: TRBJ2-7
CDR3: CASSVVDAGVLNNEQFF; DNA: TGTGCCAGCAGCGTAGTCGACGCGGGAGTTTTGAACAATGAGCAGTTCTTC; V: TRBV9; D: TRBD2; size: -; J: TRBJ2-1
CDR3: CASSYAPGTAPTNEKLFF; DNA: TGCGCCAGCAGCTACGCCCCCGGGACAGCACCCACTAATGAAAAACTGTTTTTT; V: TRBV4-1; D: TRBD1; size: -; J: TRBJ1-4
CDR3: CASSHGGGRDGYTF; DNA: TGTGCCAGCAGCCATGGTGGGGGCAGGGATGGCTACACCTTC; V: TRBV3-1; D: -; size: few; J: TRBJ1-2
CDR3: CASSLRNSATYGYTF; DNA: TGTGCCAGCAGCTTAAGGAACAGCGCGACTTATGGCTACACCTTC; V: TRBV11-2; D: -; size: few; J: TRBJ1-2
CDR3: CASRPGDTGELFF; DNA: TGTGCCAGCAGACCGGGTGACACCGGGGAGCTGTTTTTT; V: TRBV25-1; D: -; size: -; J: TRBJ2-2
CDR3: CSAREPTVNYGYTF; DNA: TGCAGTGCTAGAGAACCGACCGTTAACTATGGCTACACCTTC; V: TRBV20-1; D: -; size: -; J: TRBJ1-2
CDR3: CASIDTHGELFF; DNA: TGTGCCAGCATCGACACACACGGGGAGCTGTTTTTT; V: TRBV7-9; D: -; size: few; J: TRBJ2-2
CDR3: CASSQFPTGELFF; DNA: TGTGCCAGCAGCCAATTTCCAACCGGGGAGCTGTTTTTT; V: TRBV14; D: -; size: -; J: TRBJ2-2
CDR3: CAIRGNQETQYF; DNA: TGTGCCATCAGAGGGAACCAAGAGACCCAGTACTTC; V: TRBV10-3; D: -; size: -; J: TRBJ2-5
CDR3: CASSSTTLAGATDTQYF; DNA: TGTGCCAGCAGCTCTACGACACTAGCGGGAGCAACAGATACGCAGTATTTT; V: TRBV7-9; D: TRBD2; size: many; J: TRBJ2-3
CDR3: CSVRDSPFTGELFF; DNA: TGCAGCGTTCGCGACTCCCCGTTTACCGGGGAGCTGTTTTTT; V: TRBV29-1; D: -; size: few; J: TRBJ2-2
CDR3: CASRNLNYEQYF; DNA: TGTGCCAGCAGGAACTTAAACTACGAGCAGTACTTC; V: TRBV12-3/TRBV12-4; D: -; size: -; J: TRBJ2-7
CDR3: CATQTTGGRKNSPLHF; DNA: TGTGCCACCCAAACGACAGGGGGAAGAAAGAATTCACCCCTCCACTTT; V: TRBV7-9; D: TRBD1; size: -; J: TRBJ1-6
CDR3: CSVEDGTGALGEQFF; DNA: TGCAGCGTTGAGGATGGGACAGGGGCTTTGGGAGAGCAGTTCTTC; V: TRBV29-1; D: TRBD1; size: few; J: TRBJ2-1
CDR3: CASSQAGLYEQYF; DNA: TGTGCCAGCAGCCAAGCAGGGCTCTACGAGCAGTACTTC; V: TRBV3-1; D: -; size: -; J: TRBJ2-7
CDR3: CATSTWGPLSTDTQYF; DNA: TGTGCCACCAGCACATGGGGGCCGCTTAGCACAGATACGCAGTATTTT; V: TRBV15; D: -; size: few; J: TRBJ2-3
CDR3: CAWSATRTSGSINEQFF; DNA: TGTGCCTGGAGTGCAACCCGGACTAGCGGGAGTATAAATGAGCAGTTCTTC; V: TRBV30; D: TRBD2; size: -; J: TRBJ2-1
CDR3: CASSLKRDSLMNTEAFF; DNA: TGTGCCAGCAGCTTGAAACGGGACAGCCTCATGAACACTGAAGCTTTCTTT; V: TRBV5-6; D: TRBD1; size: -; J: TRBJ1-1
CDR3: CASSLARGELFF; DNA: TGTGCCAGCAGCTTAGCGAGGGGGGAGCTGTTTTTT; V: TRBV7-6; D: -; size: -; J: TRBJ2-2
CDR3: CASSKGTGQEKLFF; DNA: TGTGCCAGCAGCAAGGGGACAGGGCAGGAAAAACTGTTTTTT; V: TRBV21-1; D: -; size: -; J: TRBJ1-4
CDR3: CASSFTGFGNTIYF; DNA: TGTGCCAGCAGCTTCACGGGATTTGGAAACACCATATATTTT; V: TRBV7-9; D: -; size: few; J: TRBJ1-3
CDR3: CASSVAGEDYNEQFF; DNA: TGTGCCAGCAGCGTAGCGGGAGAAGACTACAATGAGCAGTTCTTC; V: TRBV9; D: -; size: -; J: TRBJ2-1
CDR3: CASSLRSGALTYEQYF; DNA: TGTGCCAGCAGCTTAAGGAGCGGAGCCCTTACCTACGAGCAGTACTTC; V: TRBV7-2; D: -; size: few; J: TRBJ2-7
CDR3: CASSPNRGMNYGYTF; DNA: TGTGCCAGCTCACCGAACAGGGGTATGAACTATGGCTACACCTTC; V: TRBV18; D: TRBD1; size: few; J: TRBJ1-2
CDR3: CSVGWGSGELFF; DNA: TGCAGCGTTGGGTGGGGGTCCGGGGAGCTGTTTTTT; V: TRBV29-1; D: -; size: -; J: TRBJ2-2
CDR3: CASSLRGGGGNQPQHF; DNA: TGTGCCAGCAGTTTAAGAGGGGGCGGTGGCAATCAGCCCCAGCATTTT; V: TRBV12-3/TRBV12-4; D: TRBD1; size: -; J: TRBJ1-5
CDR3: CASGRDNTEAFF; DNA: TGTGCTAGTGGCCGGGACAACACTGAAGCTTTCTTT; V: TRBV12-5; D: -; size: -; J: TRBJ1-1
CDR3: CSARLAPSTDTQYF; DNA: TGCAGTGCTAGACTAGCGCCCAGCACAGATACGCAGTATTTT; V: TRBV20-1; D: -; size: few; J: TRBJ2-3
CDR3: CASSDPGQGTGNTIYF; DNA: TGTGCCAGCAGCGACCCGGGACAGGGGACTGGAAACACCATATATTTT; V: TRBV12-3/TRBV12-4; D: TRBD1; size: -; J: TRBJ1-3
CDR3: CSATAGTGLTDTQYF; DNA: TGCAGTGCTACGGCCGGGACAGGTCTCACAGATACGCAGTATTTT; V: TRBV20-1; D: TRBD1; size: -; J: TRBJ2-3
CDR3: CASSSLLAAQETQYF; DNA: TGTGCCAGCAGCTCCTTACTAGCGGCCCAAGAGACCCAGTACTTC; V: TRBV3-1; D: TRBD2; size: few; J: TRBJ2-5
CDR3: CASSVGNSGNTIYF; DNA: TGTGCCAGCAGCGTAGGGAACTCTGGAAACACCATATATTTT; V: TRBV9; D: -; size: -; J: TRBJ1-3
CDR3: CASSVWGILNTGELFF; DNA: TGTGCCAGCAGTGTGTGGGGGATCTTGAACACCGGGGAGCTGTTTTTT; V: TRBV6-1; D: -; size: once; J: TRBJ2-2
CDR3: CASSYVVSSGGYEQYF; DNA: TGTGCCAGCAGTTACGTGGTGTCTAGCGGGGGCTACGAGCAGTACTTC; V: TRBV6-6; D: TRBD2; size: few; J: TRBJ2-7
CDR3: CASSPGRRETQYF; DNA: TGTGCCAGCTCACCGGGGAGAAGAGAGACCCAGTACTTC; V: TRBV18; D: -; size: many; J: TRBJ2-5
CDR3: CSVEAEYNEQFF; DNA: TGCAGCGTTGAGGCCGAATACAATGAGCAGTTCTTC; V: TRBV29-1; D: -; size: few; J: TRBJ2-1
CDR3: CASSGTNEKLFF; DNA: TGCGCCAGCAGCGGCACTAATGAAAAACTGTTTTTT; V: TRBV4-1; D: -; size: -; J: TRBJ1-4
CDR3: CASSLTPYQETQYF; DNA: TGTGCCAGCAGCTTAACACCGTACCAAGAGACCCAGTACTTC; V: TRBV7-9; D: -; size: -; J: TRBJ2-5
CDR3: CASSGLTREATTNYEQYF; DNA: TGCGCCAGCAGCGGCCTAACCAGGGAGGCAACAACGAATTACGAGCAGTACTTC; V: TRBV5-1; D: -; size: few; J: TRBJ2-7
CDR3: CASSYGAGTKFF; DNA: TGTGCCAGCAGTTACGGGGCAGGTACTAAGTTCTTC; V: TRBV6-2/TRBV6-3; D: -; size: few; J: TRBJ2-1
CDR3: CASRPYRAHEQYF; DNA: TGTGCCAGCAGGCCATACAGGGCCCACGAGCAGTACTTC; V: TRBV6-5; D: -; size: -; J: TRBJ2-7
CDR3: CASRLVHGYAQYF; DNA: TGTGCCAGCAGACTAGTCCACGGATATGCCCAGTACTTC; V: TRBV21-1; D: -; size: -; J: TRBJ2-5